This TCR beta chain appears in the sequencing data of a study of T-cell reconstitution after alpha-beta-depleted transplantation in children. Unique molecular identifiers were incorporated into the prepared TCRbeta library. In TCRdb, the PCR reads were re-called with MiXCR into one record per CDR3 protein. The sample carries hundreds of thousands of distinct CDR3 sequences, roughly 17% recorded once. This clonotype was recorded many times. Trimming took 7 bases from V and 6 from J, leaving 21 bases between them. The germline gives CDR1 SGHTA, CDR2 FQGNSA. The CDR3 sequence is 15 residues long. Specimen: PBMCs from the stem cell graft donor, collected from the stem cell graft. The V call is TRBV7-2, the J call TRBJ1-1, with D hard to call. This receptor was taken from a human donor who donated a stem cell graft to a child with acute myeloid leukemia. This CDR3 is CASTLSGLTVAEAFF. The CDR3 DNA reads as TGTGCCAGCACCCTTAGTGGGCTAACGGTCGCTGAAGCTTTCTTT.